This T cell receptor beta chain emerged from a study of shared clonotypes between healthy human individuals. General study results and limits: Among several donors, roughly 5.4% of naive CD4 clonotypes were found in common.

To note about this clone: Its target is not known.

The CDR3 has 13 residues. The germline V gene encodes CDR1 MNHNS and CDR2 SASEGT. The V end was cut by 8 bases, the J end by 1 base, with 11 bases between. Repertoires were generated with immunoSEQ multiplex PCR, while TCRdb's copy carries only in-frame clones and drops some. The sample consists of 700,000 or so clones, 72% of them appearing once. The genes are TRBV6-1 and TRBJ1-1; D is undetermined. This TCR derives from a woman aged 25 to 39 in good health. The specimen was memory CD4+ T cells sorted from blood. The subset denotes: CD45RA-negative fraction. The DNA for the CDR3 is TGTGCCAGCCCAGAGCAGCCGAACACTGAAGCTTTCTTT. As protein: CASPEQPNTEAFF.